The T cell receptor beta chain described here comes from a study of control samples from healthy donors and cancer patients. The table came from immunoSEQ multiplex PCR; TCRdb's copy has only in-frame clones and leaves some out. The sample records around 130,000 clones, roughly 90% being singletons. The length of the CDR3 is 15 residues. Germline V gene sequence: CDR1 SNHLY, CDR2 FYNNEI. Germline trimming cut 4 bases from V and 5 bases from J; bases unmatched to any gene: 11. Source material: PBMCs. The chain uses TRBV2 and TRBJ2-7; 7 bases line up with TRBD1. The sequence derives from a man between 45 and 60 years old with head and neck cancer. This chain's CDR3 is CASSGAGTDFDEQYF. The CDR3 coding sequence is TGTGCCAGCAGTGGGGCCGGGACAGATTTTGACGAGCAGTACTTC.